Below are 26 T cell receptor beta chains sequenced from a single sample in a study of blood T cell repertoires in COVID-19 (dated by TCRdb to about 2020). Receptors were amplified or captured by the immunoSEQ multiplex PCR assay. TCRdb re-hosts the immuneACCESS table, in-frame sequences only. Its copies lack some clones; in the studies checked, an unresolved V gene accounts for under half of them, and the cause for the rest is not known. The sample profile shows tens of thousands of clones; approximately 79% of them were found once. In total, the top ten clones hold approximately 25% of the sample. The specimen was peripheral blood. These receptors were obtained from a man between 60 and 75 years old with active or convalescent COVID-19.

The chain employs TRBV2 and TRBJ2-1; a weak D match, TRBD2 (7 bases). The V end was cut by 0 bases, the J end by 13 bases, with 22 bases between. The CDR3 contains 16 residues. Germline CDR1 SNHLY, CDR2 FYNNEI. The CDR3 nucleotides are TGTGCCAGCAGTGAAGCGCTTCTGGGGGGGGGCTACCCTCAGTTCTTC. Its protein is CASSEALLGGGYPQFF.

The chain employs TRBV3-1 (or the pseudogene TRBV3-2) and TRBJ1-1; D is uncertain. The CDR3 is 14 residues long. Germline CDR1 is LGHDT and CDR2 is YNNKEL (reference sequence). V gave up 5 bases and J gave up 2 bases, with 12 bases separating them. As DNA, the CDR3 is TGTGCCAGCAGCTACCGACGGGAAAACACTGAAGCTTTCTTT. It specifies CASSYRRENTEAFF.

The chain has TRBV15 and TRBJ2-3, with 11 bases that match TRBD2. From germline, CDR1 is LNHNV and CDR2 YYDKDF (reference sequence). V shed 5 bases and J 9 bases; nucleotides not matched to a gene: 13. The CDR3 loop spans 16 amino acids. This CDR3 reads CATSGYSGGAEGTQYF. In DNA, the CDR3 is TGTGCCACCAGCGGGTATAGCGGGGGGGCGGAAGGGACGCAGTATTTT. The entire variable domain, with the rest obtained from reference TRBV15 and TRBJ2-3, is as follows: DAMVIQNPRYQVTQFGKPVTLSCSQTLNHNVMYWYQQKSSQAPKLLFHYYDKDFNNEADTPDNFQSRRPNTSFCFLDIRSPGLGDTAMYLCATSGYSGGAEGTQYFGPGTRLTVL.

V and J are TRBV11-3 and TRBJ2-3; D is unresolved. CDR3 length: 14 residues. CDR1 is SGHNT, CDR2 YENEEA, per germline. Trimming took off 5 bases at V and 2 bases at J, with 11 bases between the two ends. The DNA for the CDR3 is TGTGCCAGCAGCCCAAACAGCCTCACAGATACGCAGTATTTT. Translated: CASSPNSLTDTQYF. Variable domain in full (rest from reference TRBV11-3 and TRBJ2-3): EAGVVQSPRYKIIEKKQPVAFWCNPISGHNTLYWYLQNLGQGPELLIRYENEEAVDDSQLPKDRFSAERLKGVDSTLKIQPAELGDSAVYLCASSPNSLTDTQYFGPGTRLTVL.

This clone was seen a few times. The chain employs TRBV9 and TRBJ2-5; possibly TRBD1 for D (6 bases). V lost 4 bases to trimming and J lost 5 bases, with 18 bases between them. The germline CDR1 and CDR2 sequences are SGDLS and YYNGEE. The CDR3 runs 15 residues. The CDR3: CASSSSSGVDETQYF. In nucleotides, the CDR3 is TGTGCCAGCAGCTCTAGTTCAGGGGTTGATGAGACCCAGTACTTC.

The V call is TRBV15, the J call TRBJ1-1, with TRBD1 matching over 7 bases. The CDR3 has 15 amino acids. V shed 4 bases and J 3 bases; nucleotides not matched to a gene: 8. CDR1 is LNHNV, CDR2 YYDKDF, per germline (reference sequence). For the CDR3, the DNA is TGTGCCACCAGCATAGCAGACAGGGTTTACACTGAAGCTTTCTTT. This sequence encodes CATSIADRVYTEAFF.

The J gene is TRBJ1-2, the V gene TRBV9; 9 bases are shared with TRBD1. Germline-derived CDR1 and CDR2 are SGDLS and YYNGEE. This CDR3 has 14 residues. Germline trimming cut 4 bases from V and 6 bases from J; bases unmatched to any gene: 7. CDR3 in amino acids: CASSTTGTGHGYTF. The CDR3 bases are TGTGCCAGCAGCACAACCGGGACAGGGCATGGCTACACCTTC.

The V gene is TRBV5-1, the J gene TRBJ1-2, with 9 bases aligning to TRBD1. V shed 3 bases, J shed 8 bases, and the junction held 8 bases outside the gene matches. CDR3 length: 14 amino acids. Germline assignment: CDR1 SGHRS and CDR2 YFSETQ. CDR3 bases: TGCGCCAGCAGCTCCACAGGGGGCGCGGAAGGCTACACCTTC. This gives the protein CASSSTGGAEGYTF. Looking up the rest from reference TRBV5-1 and TRBJ1-2 gives the full variable domain: KAGVTQTPRYLIKTRGQQVTLSCSPISGHRSVSWYQQTPGQGLQFLFEYFSETQRNKGNFPGRFSGRQFSNSRSEMNVSTLELGDSALYLCASSSTGGAEGYTFGSGTRLTVV.

This chain joins TRBV9 and TRBJ1-6; D unresolved. The CDR3 is 15 amino acids. Germline CDR1 SGDLS, CDR2 YYNGEE. Trimming took 1 base from V and 8 from J, leaving 13 bases between them. The CDR3: CASSVRSGRDSPLHF. CDR3 sequence (DNA): TGTGCCAGCAGCGTACGTTCCGGGAGGGATTCACCCCTCCACTTT.

The rearrangement uses TRBV6-5 and TRBJ1-5, with a weak D call TRBD1 (5 bases). Germline values: CDR1 MNHEY, CDR2 SVGAGI. The CDR3 runs 13 residues. V lost 6 bases to trimming and J lost 5 bases, with 11 bases between them. CDR3 sequence reads: CASSFQGHQPQHF. The CDR3 bases are TGTGCCAGCAGCTTCCAGGGTCATCAGCCCCAGCATTTT.

The chain has TRBV5-1 and TRBJ2-7; 8 bases fit TRBD1. The V and J ends lost 4 bases and 5 bases, in that order; junction bases with no gene match: 8. CDR1 and CDR2 (germline): SGHRS, YFSETQ. This CDR3 has 14 amino acids. The CDR3 nucleotides read TGCGCCAGCAGCAGCCAAGACAGGGGAGACGAGCAGTACTTC. It translates to CASSSQDRGDEQYF.

This sequence joins TRBV7-2 and TRBJ2-1; the match to TRBD1 covers 7 bases. The junction had 3 bases not matched to a gene; V was cut back by 0 bases and J by 4 bases. The CDR3 is 15 residues long. Germline V gives CDR1 SGHTA, CDR2 FQGNSA. CDR3 amino acids: CASSLAPTGYNEQFF. CDR3 sequence (DNA): TGTGCCAGCAGCTTAGCCCCGACAGGGTACAATGAGCAGTTCTTC. The full variable domain, its missing parts supplied by reference TRBV7-2 and TRBJ2-1, is GAGVSQSPSNKVTEKGKDVELRCDPISGHTALYWYRQSLGQGLEFLIYFQGNSAPDKSGLPSDRFSAERTGGSVSTLTIQRTQQEDSAVYLCASSLAPTGYNEQFFGPGTRLTVL.

This rearrangement joins TRBV7-3 to TRBJ2-1; 8 nucleotides line up with TRBD2. The CDR3 runs to 16 residues. The germline V gene encodes CDR1 SGHTA and CDR2 FQGTGA. V dropped 5 bases and J dropped 4; count of bases not matched to a gene: 10. CDR3 DNA: TGTGCCAGCAGCCACAACGGGGGGGCCCTTTACAATGAGCAGTTCTTC. As protein: CASSHNGGALYNEQFF.

The CDR3 sequence is CASSSTGAWGYTF. CDR3 bases: TGTGCCAGCAGTTCCACAGGGGCTTGGGGCTACACCTTC. The V gene is TRBV12-3 or TRBV12-4, the J gene TRBJ1-2; 7 nucleotides line up with TRBD1. The CDR3 spans 13 residues. Germline trimming cut 4 bases from V and 8 bases from J; bases unmatched to any gene: 7.

The chain is built from TRBV19 and TRBJ2-2, with D uncertain. Deletions cut 0 bases from V and 4 bases from J, with 6 bases between. The CDR3 is made up of 14 amino acids. Per germline, CDR1 LNHDA and CDR2 SQIVND (reference sequence). This CDR3 reads CASSIDGLTGELFF. CDR3 coding DNA: TGTGCCAGTAGTATAGACGGTCTCACCGGGGAGCTGTTTTTT.

This rearrangement joins TRBV3-1 (or the pseudogene TRBV3-2) to TRBJ1-3; TRBD1 might be the D (5 bases). CDR1 and CDR2 from the germline V gene are LGHDT and YNNKEL (reference sequence). This CDR3 is built from 12 residues. Trimming took off 5 bases at V and 8 bases at J, with 10 bases between the two ends. The CDR3 DNA reads as TGTGCCAGCAGCGCCGGGGGGGACACCATATATTTT. Protein sequence: CASSAGGDTIYF.

The CDR3 region has the DNA TGTGCCAGCAGAGTAGAAGCGCAGGGTAACACTGAAGCTTTCTTT. It encodes CASRVEAQGNTEAFF. The gene calls are TRBV27 and TRBJ1-1, with D maybe TRBD1 (5 bases). The germline V and J ends were trimmed by 6 bases and 2 bases, with 16 bases remaining between them. The CDR3 contains 15 residues. Germline loops: CDR1 MNHEY, CDR2 SMNVEV (reference sequence).

This chain joins TRBV5-1 and TRBJ2-1; 11 bases fit TRBD2. The CDR3 extends over 16 amino acids. Germline V CDR1 and CDR2: SGHRS, YFSETQ. V lost 0 bases and J lost 4; bases outside the gene matches: 3. The CDR3 DNA follows: TGCGCCAGCAGCTTGGTAGGGACTAGCGGATACAATGAGCAGTTCTTC. It is translated as CASSLVGTSGYNEQFF. Using reference TRBV5-1 and TRBJ2-1 for the parts outside the CDR3, the full variable domain is KAGVTQTPRYLIKTRGQQVTLSCSPISGHRSVSWYQQTPGQGLQFLFEYFSETQRNKGNFPGRFSGRQFSNSRSEMNVSTLELGDSALYLCASSLVGTSGYNEQFFGPGTRLTVL.

In its sample, this clone was seen once. This chain uses TRBV2 with TRBJ2-3; the match to TRBD2 covers 9 bases. This CDR3 region has 16 residues. V trimming: 2 bases; J trimming: 6 bases; junction bases outside the gene matches: 9. The germline gives CDR1 SNHLY, CDR2 FYNNEI. The CDR3 here is CASSETGLARVDTQYF. CDR3 coding DNA: TGTGCCAGCAGTGAAACCGGACTAGCGAGGGTCGATACGCAGTATTTT.

J is TRBJ1-3 and V is TRBV2, with 8 bases identical to TRBD1. The CDR3 is 14 amino acids. Germline lookup yields CDR1 SNHLY and CDR2 FYNNEI. The J segment lost 4 bases and the V segment lost 4 bases, leaving 3 bases of the junction unmatched. As DNA, the CDR3 is TGTGCCAGCAGTGGTCAGGGGGCAGGAAACACCATATATTTT. This translates into CASSGQGAGNTIYF.

This clone appeared a single time. This chain connects TRBV9 to TRBJ2-7, with D unclear. This CDR3 is 13 amino acids long. Germline-derived CDR1 and CDR2 are SGDLS and YYNGEE. V was pared by 0 bases and J by 7 bases, with 11 bases between. The CDR3 DNA reads as TGTGCCAGCAGCGTAGCCAAAACCGAGGAGCAGTACTTC. This codes for CASSVAKTEEQYF.

This clone was seen more than once but under ten times. The same CDR3 is also encoded by other DNA sequences in this sample. The V and J genes are TRBV19 and TRBJ1-5; TRBD1 aligns across 10 bases. The V segment lost 6 bases and the J segment 1 base; nucleotides outside the gene matches: 3. The CDR3 runs 15 residues. Germline assignment: CDR1 LNHDA and CDR2 SQIVND (reference sequence). CDR3 DNA sequence: TGTGCCAGTAGGACAGGGGGCTCCAGCAATCAGCCCCAGCATTTT. It specifies CASRTGGSSNQPQHF.

The chain has TRBV6-5 and TRBJ2-4; 8 positions agree with TRBD1. Per the germline V gene, CDR1 is MNHEY and CDR2 is SVGAGI. This CDR3 comprises 14 residues. J gave up 14 bases and V 7 bases, and 16 bases lay outside the gene matches. Written as DNA, the CDR3 is TGTGCCAGCAAACTCCTCGGACAGGGAGGAACGGAGTACTTC. It encodes CASKLLGQGGTEYF.

With regard to this clone: A much more abundant neighbour one base away suggests this may be a read error. This chain links TRBV28 with TRBJ2-7, with 7 bases aligning to TRBD2. Germline CDR1 and CDR2: MDHEN and SYDVKM. The CDR3 runs to 12 residues. V lost 3 bases to trimming and J lost 5 bases; unmatched junction nucleotides: 1. The CDR3 sequence: CASSFGGNEQYF. In nucleotides, the CDR3 is TGTGCCAGCAGTTTCGGGGGGAACGAGCAGTACTTC.

CDR3 coding DNA: TGCGCCAGCAGCTCCTCCGGGACAGGGGCCTACGAGCAGTACTTC. It specifies CASSSSGTGAYEQYF. The rearrangement joins TRBV5-1 to TRBJ2-7; 10 bases map to TRBD1. Per the germline V gene, CDR1 is SGHRS and CDR2 is YFSETQ. Trimming at V came to 3 bases and at J to 2 bases, leaving 5 bases not matched to a gene. The CDR3 is 15 residues long.

The chain has TRBV7-2 and TRBJ2-2; 8 nucleotides agree with TRBD1. The CDR3 covers 18 residues. Germline CDR1 reads SGHTA; CDR2 reads FQGNSA. With V trimmed by 3 bases and J by 2 bases, 11 bases remained unmatched. The CDR3 DNA is TGTGCCAGCAGCTTGTACGGGCGGCAGGGGGCCAACACCGGGGAGCTGTTTTTT. Encoded protein: CASSLYGRQGANTGELFF.